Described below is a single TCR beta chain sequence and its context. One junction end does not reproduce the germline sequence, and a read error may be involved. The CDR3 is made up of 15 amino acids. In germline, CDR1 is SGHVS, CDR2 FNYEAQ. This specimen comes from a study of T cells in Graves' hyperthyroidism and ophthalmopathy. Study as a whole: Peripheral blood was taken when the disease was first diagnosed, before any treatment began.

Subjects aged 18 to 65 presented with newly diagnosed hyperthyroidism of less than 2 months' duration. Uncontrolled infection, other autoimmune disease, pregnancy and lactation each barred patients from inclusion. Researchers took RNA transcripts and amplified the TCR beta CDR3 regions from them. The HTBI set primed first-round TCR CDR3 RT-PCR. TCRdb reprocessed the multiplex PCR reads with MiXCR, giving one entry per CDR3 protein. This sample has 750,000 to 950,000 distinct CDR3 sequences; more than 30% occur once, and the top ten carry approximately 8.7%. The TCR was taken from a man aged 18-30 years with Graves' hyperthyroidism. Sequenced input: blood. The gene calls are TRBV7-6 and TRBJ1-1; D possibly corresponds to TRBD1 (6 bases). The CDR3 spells CASSAGVQGSTEAFF. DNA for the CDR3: TGTGCCAGCAGCGCAGGGGTTCAGGGCAGCACTGAAGCCTTCTTT.